This entry lists 31 T cell receptor beta chains sequenced from one sample in a study of blood T cell repertoires in COVID-19 (dated by TCRdb to 2020 to 2021). Receptors were amplified or captured by the immunoSEQ multiplex PCR assay. Sourced from immuneACCESS, this table was stored by TCRdb with only in-frame sequences that have V and J called. A share of the clones is absent; for the studies checked, an unresolved V gene accounts for under half, and the remainder has no known explanation. This sample is represented by under 200,000 clones; 84% of them were singletons. The ten top clones hold more than 12% of the sample. The sequenced material came from peripheral blood. All receptors come from a woman in her seventies with COVID-19, enrolled during active disease.

The V call is TRBV28, the J call TRBJ1-5, with a possible D match to TRBD1 (6 bases). Germline CDR1 MDHEN, CDR2 SYDVKM. The CDR3 extends over 16 amino acids. V gave up 3 bases and J gave up 0 bases, with 12 bases separating them. Here the CDR3 reads CASSFTGTNSNQPQHF. CDR3 nucleotides: TGTGCCAGCAGTTTTACAGGGACTAATAGCAATCAGCCCCAGCATTTT.

This sequence joins TRBV11-1 and TRBJ1-4; D gene uncertain. The germline V gene has CDR1 SGHAT and CDR2 FQDESV (reference sequence). The CDR3 totals 13 residues. Trimming removed 5 bases at V and 5 bases at J, with 9 bases between. The CDR3 protein is CASSRFTNEKLFF. CDR3 coding DNA: TGTGCCAGCAGCCGCTTTACAAATGAAAAACTGTTTTTT.

The rearrangement uses TRBV30 and TRBJ2-3; D unclear. The V end lost 0 bases, the J end lost 5 bases, and 9 bases lay between the germline ends. From germline, CDR1 is GTSNPN and CDR2 SVGIG (reference sequence). This CDR3 contains 13 residues. The CDR3 region is CAWSVVFGDTQYF. The CDR3 coding sequence is TGTGCCTGGAGTGTCGTCTTCGGAGATACGCAGTATTTT.

In its sample, this clone was seen a few times. The chain has TRBV27 and TRBJ2-7; a weak D match, TRBD1 (5 bases). Germline CDR1 MNHEY, CDR2 SMNVEV (reference sequence). The CDR3 is 13 residues long. V lost 4 bases and J 4 bases, leaving 11 bases between the germline ends. CDR3 protein: CASSSNQGYEQYF. DNA for the CDR3: TGTGCCAGCAGTTCTAACCAGGGTTACGAGCAGTACTTC.

The chain uses TRBV30 and TRBJ2-7, with 8 bases fitting TRBD2. After removal of 2 bases from V and 2 bases from J, the junction contained 5 bases not matched to a gene. In germline, CDR1 is GTSNPN, CDR2 SVGIG (reference sequence). The CDR3 length is 14 residues. The CDR3 loop reads CAWSLTSGPYEQYF. CDR3 DNA: TGTGCCTGGAGTTTAACTAGCGGACCCTACGAGCAGTACTTC.

The rearrangement uses TRBV2 and TRBJ1-2; weak D call: TRBD1 (6 bases). Trimming shortened V by 8 bases and J by 3 bases, and 10 bases separated the two germline ends. Per germline, CDR1 SNHLY and CDR2 FYNNEI. This CDR3 has 12 amino acids. This chain's CDR3 is CASPDRDYGYTF. Here the CDR3 DNA reads TGTGCCAGCCCGGACAGAGACTATGGCTACACCTTC.

As regards this clone: The junction differs from germline at one of its ends, possibly a read error. V and J are TRBV7-7 and TRBJ2-2; D not certain. Per the germline V gene, CDR1 is SSHAT and CDR2 is FNYEAQ (reference sequence). CDR3 length equals 13 residues. CDR3 sequence reads: CASSSSVTGELFF. In DNA form, the CDR3 reads TGTGCTAGCAGTAGCTCTGTCACCGGGGAGCTGTTTTTT.

The V and J genes are TRBV7-9 and TRBJ2-7; 8 bases are a match to TRBD1. This CDR3 spans 13 amino acids. Germline CDR1 SEHNR, CDR2 FQNEAQ (reference sequence). Written as DNA, the CDR3 is TGTGCCAGCAGCCGGGGACAGGAGTTCGGTTTGGACGTC. Protein sequence: CASSRGQEFGLDV.

The gene calls are TRBV6-5 and TRBJ2-3, with 7 bases that match TRBD1. Germline values: CDR1 MNHEY, CDR2 SVGAGI. The CDR3 extends over 14 amino acids. V was clipped by 10 bases and J by 6 bases; unmatched bases: 13. In DNA form, the CDR3 reads TGTGCCACCCTCCTCGGACAGGCGGCGGATACGCAGTATTTT. Amino acid sequence: CATLLGQAADTQYF.

This rearrangement joins TRBV18 to TRBJ2-5; TRBD1 matches at 7 bases. The CDR3 spans 16 residues. V lost 4 bases to trimming and J lost 2 bases; unmatched junction nucleotides: 10. The germline V gene has CDR1 KGHSH and CDR2 LQKENI. CDR3 bases: TGTGCCAGCTCACAAGCTAGGGGCAGGGGGCAAGAGACCCAGTACTTC. Amino acids: CASSQARGRGQETQYF.

The rearrangement joins TRBV2 to TRBJ2-3; 7 bases are shared with TRBD2. The CDR3 totals 14 residues. Germline loops: CDR1 SNHLY, CDR2 FYNNEI. J gave up 6 bases and V 6 bases, and 9 bases lay outside the gene matches. The CDR3 loop reads CASSIAGRRDTQYF. The CDR3 DNA sequence: TGTGCCAGCAGCATAGCGGGTAGGAGGGATACGCAGTATTTT.

V is TRBV13 and J is TRBJ2-7; D is unclear. The CDR3 loop spans 14 amino acids. Between the trimmed V and J ends, which lost 5 bases and 0 bases, there was a span of 11 bases. Germline CDR1 reads PRHDT; CDR2 reads FYEKMQ (reference sequence). The DNA of the CDR3 is TGTGCCAGCAGCCCACCACTCCTCTCCTACGAGCAGTACTTC. Amino acid sequence: CASSPPLLSYEQYF.

The rearrangement links TRBV28 to TRBJ1-1, with TRBD1 identical over 10 bases. V shed 8 bases, J shed 5 bases, and the junction held 8 bases outside the gene matches. The CDR3 extends over 14 amino acids. Germline V gene data show CDR1 as MDHEN and CDR2 as SYDVKM. The chain's CDR3 is CASALTGGGTEAFF. Here the CDR3 DNA reads TGTGCCAGCGCCTTGACAGGGGGCGGAACTGAAGCTTTCTTT.

This clone came up a few times. The chain carries TRBV7-9 and TRBJ1-4; no firm D call. With 3 bases removed from V and 2 bases from J, the gap between germline ends came to 7 bases. From germline, CDR1 is SEHNR and CDR2 FQNEAQ (reference sequence). The CDR3 is 14 amino acids. The DNA for the CDR3 is TGTGCCAGCAGCTTTGAGAGGACTAATGAAAAACTGTTTTTT. It translates to CASSFERTNEKLFF.

The genes are TRBV6-4 and TRBJ1-5; D gene unclear. Germline V gives CDR1 MRHNA, CDR2 SNTAGT. The V end was cut by 3 bases, the J end by 4 bases, with 7 bases between. This CDR3 region has 13 residues. The chain's CDR3 is CASSEDLNQPQHF. The CDR3 DNA reads TGTGCCAGCAGTGAGGACTTAAATCAGCCCCAGCATTTT.

This clone is a singleton in its sample. The chain couples TRBV19 to TRBJ1-2; D not resolved. The CDR3 covers 12 residues. Germline loops: CDR1 LNHDA, CDR2 SQIVND (reference sequence). Trimming removed 3 bases at V and 8 bases at J, with 10 bases between. CDR3 nucleotide sequence: TGTGCCAGTAGTATTTCTGTCGGGGGCTACACCTTC. Protein sequence: CASSISVGGYTF.

The chain carries TRBV30 and TRBJ1-4; the match to TRBD1 covers 10 bases. Germline values: CDR1 GTSNPN, CDR2 SVGIG (reference sequence). V lost 5 bases, J lost 0 bases, and 3 bases stayed unmatched. The CDR3 consists of 15 residues. CDR3: CAWGGQGTTNEKLFF. CDR3 DNA sequence: TGTGCCTGGGGGGGACAGGGGACAACTAATGAAAAACTGTTTTTT.

The rearrangement joins TRBV27 to TRBJ1-1; D is undetermined. Germline CDR1 reads MNHEY; CDR2 reads SMNVEV (reference sequence). The V and J ends lost 1 base and 1 base respectively, with 7 bases between them. This CDR3 spans 14 amino acids. CDR3 in amino acids: CASSLLQPNTEAFF. In nucleotides, the CDR3 is TGTGCCAGCAGTTTATTACAGCCGAACACTGAAGCTTTCTTT.

The chain links TRBV6-1 to TRBJ1-2; 12 bases agree with TRBD1. CDR3 length equals 18 residues. The J segment lost 4 bases and the V segment lost 4 bases, leaving 13 bases of the junction unmatched. Germline V gene sequence: CDR1 MNHNS, CDR2 SASEGT. The CDR3 DNA sequence: TGTGCCAGCAGTGTCGGGACAGGGGGCGATTTCGCATCCTATGGCTACACCTTC. Amino acids: CASSVGTGGDFASYGYTF.

CDR3 residues: CASSLWRGTLYF. The CDR3 DNA sequence: TGTGCCAGCAGTTTATGGCGGGGGACGCTGTACTTC. The chain combines TRBV28 with TRBJ2-5, with TRBD2 matching over 7 bases. The CDR3 is 12 amino acids. J was trimmed by 13 bases and V by 0 bases; bases with no gene match: 5. Looked up from germline, CDR1 is MDHEN and CDR2 is SYDVKM.

The chain couples TRBV9 to TRBJ2-1, with 14 bases aligning to TRBD2. CDR1 SGDLS and CDR2 YYNGEE come from the germline V gene. The V and J ends lost 0 bases and 7 bases, in that order; junction bases with no gene match: 3. This CDR3 has 16 amino acids. CDR3 bases: TGTGCCAGCAGCGTAGGGGGACTAGCGGGAGCAAATGAGCAGTTCTTC. Translating it yields CASSVGGLAGANEQFF.

The chain combines TRBV6-5 with TRBJ2-2; unclear D gene. Germline CDR1 and CDR2: MNHEY and SVGAGI. Deletions cut 5 bases from V and 8 bases from J, with 9 bases between. The CDR3 has 12 residues. The DNA of the CDR3 is TGTGCCAGCAGTCATACGAGAGGGGAGCTGTTTTTT. Its translation is CASSHTRGELFF.

V gene TRBV12-3 or TRBV12-4 combines with J gene TRBJ1-1, with D maybe TRBD1 (5 bases). The CDR3 is 13 residues long. V was pared by 3 bases and J by 3 bases, with 8 bases between. The CDR3 DNA follows: TGTGCCAGCAGTTTCAGGGCCTACACTGAAGCTTTCTTT. Translated: CASSFRAYTEAFF.

J is TRBJ1-1 and V is TRBV6-1; a possible D gene is TRBD1 (5 bases). V lost 0 bases and J 6 bases, leaving 26 bases between the germline ends. Germline-derived CDR1 and CDR2 are MNHNS and SASEGT. This CDR3 spans 19 amino acids. The CDR3 DNA sequence: TGTGCCAGCAGTGAAGCTCGTCGCCAACGACAGAACCTTTACGCTGAAGCTTTCTTT. Amino acids: CASSEARRQRQNLYAEAFF.

This clone occurred a few times. One junction end disagrees with the germline gene, perhaps due to a read error. The chain combines TRBV7-7 with TRBJ2-2; the D is unclear. The CDR3 has 13 amino acids. Germline CDR1 and CDR2: SSHAT and FNYEAQ (reference sequence). CDR3 sequence: CASSPSVAGELFF. The CDR3 coding sequence is TGTGCTAGCAGCCCCAGCGTCGCCGGGGAGCTGTTTTTT.

This sequence joins TRBV6-2 or TRBV6-3 and TRBJ2-7; the match to TRBD2 covers 9 bases. Germline lookup yields CDR1 MNHEY and CDR2 SVGEGT. J lost 7 bases, V lost 5 bases, and 15 bases had no gene match. There are 16 residues in the CDR3. The CDR3 coding sequence is TGTGCCAGCAGTCCCCCAGCGGGAGGACCTTTCAGGGAGCAGTACTTC. Its protein is CASSPPAGGPFREQYF.

This clone was observed a single time. The rearrangement uses TRBV24-1 and TRBJ2-1; D is undetermined. This CDR3 is 15 amino acids long. V was trimmed by 0 bases and J by 0 bases, leaving 5 bases between them. Germline V CDR1 and CDR2: KGHDR, SFDVKD. DNA of the CDR3: TGTGCCACCAGTGATTTGCAGAACTCCTACAATGAGCAGTTCTTC. It codes for CATSDLQNSYNEQFF.

This rearrangement joins TRBV3-1 (or the pseudogene TRBV3-2) to TRBJ2-7; D is uncertain. Germline assignment: CDR1 LGHDT and CDR2 YNNKEL (reference sequence). V lost 4 bases and J 2 bases, leaving 21 bases between the germline ends. The CDR3 length is 17 residues. As DNA, the CDR3 is TGTGCCAGCAGCCGAGAATGGAGAGCCGCGTCAACCTACGAGCAGTACTTC. Amino acid sequence: CASSREWRAASTYEQYF.

The chain has TRBV3-1 (or the pseudogene TRBV3-2) and TRBJ2-3; the match to TRBD2 covers 11 bases. Germline-derived CDR1 and CDR2 are LGHDT and YNNKEL (reference sequence). The CDR3 covers 17 residues. Trimming cost V 4 bases and J 6 bases; bases outside gene matches: 12. In nucleotides, the CDR3 is TGTGCCAGCAGCCCATGGCTTAGCGGGGGGGCACCCGATACGCAGTATTTT. Translating gives CASSPWLSGGAPDTQYF.

This rearrangement joins TRBV18 to TRBJ1-4; perhaps TRBD1 as D (5 bases). The V and J ends lost 3 bases and 1 base respectively, with 12 bases between them. This CDR3 spans 16 amino acids. Germline CDR1 and CDR2: KGHSH and LQKENI. DNA of the CDR3: TGTGCCAGCTCACCCACAGGATTTGGAACTAATGAAAAACTGTTTTTT. Its translation is CASSPTGFGTNEKLFF.

The rearrangement joins TRBV3-1 (or the pseudogene TRBV3-2) to TRBJ1-6; D is uncertain. V was clipped by 1 base and J by 6 bases, with 4 bases between them. This CDR3 comprises 13 residues. The germline CDR1 and CDR2 sequences are LGHDT and YNNKEL (reference sequence). DNA for the CDR3: TGTGCCAGCAGCCAAGCTACTAATTCACCCCTCCACTTT. Its translation: CASSQATNSPLHF.